This T cell receptor beta chain was identified in a study of cytomegalovirus exposure and HLA in healthy donors. Overall study results and limits: The study put around 180 TCR beta chains on its list as cytomegalovirus-associated. Being productive about 87% or about 30% of the time was typical of most TCR beta V segments in an earlier analysis. In a later analysis, common viral pathogens appeared linked to several of the most significant clusters. The study dropped some indistinguishable V segments, TRBV6-2 and TRBV6-3 among them.

Germline V gives CDR1 SEHNR, CDR2 FQNEAQ (reference sequence). The ends lost 1 base at V and 5 bases at J; junction bases unmatched: 14. The CDR3 has 19 residues. With regard to this clone: Its specificity is unknown.

PCR employed 60 Vbeta and 13 Jbeta primers. Measured with immunoSEQ multiplex PCR; TCRdb has only the in-frame clones, and not every one. The profile shows 35,000 to 55,000 clones, 60% to 70% of them singletons. The chain links TRBV7-9 to TRBJ2-1; 10 bases match TRBD2. The TCR comes from a man between 60 and 70 years old in good health and CMV-seropositive. Material for sequencing was PBMCs. The CDR3 reads CASSLVGTSDPLKNNEQFF. CDR3 coding DNA: TGTGCCAGCAGCTTAGTGGGGACTAGCGACCCTCTCAAAAACAATGAGCAGTTCTTC.